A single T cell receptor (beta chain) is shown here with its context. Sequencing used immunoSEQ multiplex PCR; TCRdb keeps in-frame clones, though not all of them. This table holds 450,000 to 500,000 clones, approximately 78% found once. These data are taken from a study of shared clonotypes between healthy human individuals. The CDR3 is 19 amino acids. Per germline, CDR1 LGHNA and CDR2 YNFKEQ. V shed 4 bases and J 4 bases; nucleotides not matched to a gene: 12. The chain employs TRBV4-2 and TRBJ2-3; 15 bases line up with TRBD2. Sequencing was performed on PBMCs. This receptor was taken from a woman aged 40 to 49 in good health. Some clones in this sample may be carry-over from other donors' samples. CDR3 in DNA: TGTGCCAGCAGCCCCGGACTAGCGGGAGGGCTCGAGGGGGCAGATACGCAGTATTTT. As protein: CASSPGLAGGLEGADTQYF.